Below are 16 T cell receptor beta chains sequenced from a single sample in a study of neurological immune-mediated disorders (dated by TCRdb to the late 2010s). The library relied on 5' RACE. Sequencing instrument: Illumina HiSeq 2500. The raw public data were reprocessed by TCRdb itself: fastp quality trimming at Q25, MiXCR clonotype calling, in-frame beta chains only. Each CDR3 protein appears once, grouped with its most common genes and DNA. The sample table shows 55,000 to 75,000 distinct CDR3 sequences, and around 2.3% are seen once. Of the sample, 2.5% to 3.5% falls within the top ten clones. Sequenced material: PBMCs. The receptors come from a middle-aged man with multiple sclerosis.

There are many counts of this clonotype. This chain joins TRBV14 and TRBJ1-5; unclear D gene. Germline V lookup: CDR1 SGHDN, CDR2 FVKESK. CDR3 length equals 17 residues. V was shortened by 2 bases and J by 0 bases, with 14 bases between the two germline ends. CDR3 amino acids: CASSQRRHSYSNQPQHF. CDR3 DNA: TGTGCCAGCAGCCAAAGGAGACACTCATATAGCAATCAGCCCCAGCATTTT.

This clonotype was detected many times. CDR3 nucleotides: TGCAGTGCACTTAGCGGGGGAGGCAACCGCTACGAGCAGTACTTC. Translating it yields CSALSGGGNRYEQYF. The V and J genes are TRBV20-1 and TRBJ2-7, with 9 bases fitting TRBD2. V shed 6 bases and J 3 bases; nucleotides not matched to a gene: 12. The CDR3 is made up of 15 amino acids. Germline CDR1 is DFQATT and CDR2 is SNEGSKA (reference sequence).

This clonotype was counted at least ten times. V is TRBV20-1 and J is TRBJ1-2; no clear D gene. In germline, CDR1 is DFQATT, CDR2 SNEGSKA (reference sequence). The V end was cut by 3 bases, the J end by 0 bases, with 8 bases between. The CDR3 totals 13 residues. The CDR3 spells CSASGLANYGYTF. The DNA of the CDR3 is TGCAGTGCTAGTGGGTTAGCTAACTATGGCTACACCTTC.

This clonotype was seen ten or more times. The chain links TRBV5-1 to TRBJ2-1; unclear D gene. Trimming took 0 bases from V and 0 from J, leaving 7 bases between them. The germline V gene has CDR1 SGHRS and CDR2 YFSETQ. This CDR3 has 15 amino acids. The CDR3 region is CASSLARSSYNEQFF. The DNA of the CDR3 is TGCGCCAGCAGCTTGGCCCGAAGCTCCTACAATGAGCAGTTCTTC.

This clonotype was detected many times. This sequence joins TRBV3-1 and TRBJ2-3; TRBD2 matches at 11 bases. CDR3 length: 16 residues. V dropped 5 bases and J dropped 3; count of bases not matched to a gene: 7. Germline V CDR1 and CDR2: LGHDT, YNNKEL (reference sequence). CDR3 sequence reads: CASSRLAGSSTDTQYF. In DNA, the CDR3 is TGTGCCAGCAGCAGACTAGCGGGGTCTTCAACAGATACGCAGTATTTT.

Many counts were recorded for this clonotype. This chain links TRBV5-1 with TRBJ2-5; 11 bases map to TRBD2. This CDR3 is 16 amino acids long. Germline-derived CDR1 and CDR2 are SGHRS and YFSETQ. The trim removed 4 bases at V and 1 base at J, leaving 6 bases unmatched. Here the CDR3 DNA reads TGCGCCAGCAGCCTACTAGCGGGGGCAACCCAAGAGACCCAGTACTTC. Encoded protein: CASSLLAGATQETQYF.

Ten or more counts support this clonotype. The rearrangement links TRBV7-2 to TRBJ2-1, with 13 nucleotides matching TRBD2. The V gene's germline CDR1 is SGHTA and CDR2 FQGNSA. Germline trimming cut 9 bases from V and 10 bases from J; bases unmatched to any gene: 12. The CDR3 loop spans 15 amino acids. CDR3 loop: CASSSGTSGAKEQFF. The CDR3 DNA sequence: TGTGCCAGTTCCTCCGGGACTAGCGGGGCCAAGGAGCAGTTCTTC. The variable domain in full, with the rest retrieved from reference TRBV7-2 and TRBJ2-1, is GAGVSQSPSNKVTEKGKDVELRCDPISGHTALYWYRQSLGQGLEFLIYFQGNSAPDKSGLPSDRFSAERTGGSVSTLTIQRTQQEDSAVYLCASSSGTSGAKEQFFGPGTRLTVL.

The sample holds many counts of this clonotype. In DNA form, the CDR3 reads TGCGCCAGCAGCCCCGGGACAGACACAGATACGCAGTATTTT. Translating gives CASSPGTDTDTQYF. This sequence joins TRBV5-1 and TRBJ2-3, with 7 nucleotides matching TRBD1. CDR1 and CDR2 (germline): SGHRS, YFSETQ. The CDR3 consists of 14 residues. J lost 2 bases, V lost 4 bases, and 4 bases had no gene match.

This clonotype was observed many times. This chain connects TRBV5-4 to TRBJ2-5; no definite D call. The germline V gene encodes CDR1 SGHNT and CDR2 YYREEE (reference sequence). The CDR3 extends over 14 amino acids. V lost 0 bases and J lost 4, with 10 bases in between. The CDR3 nucleotides read TGTGCCAGCAGCTTGGAAGGCAATCTAGAGACCCAGTACTTC. This translates into CASSLEGNLETQYF.

This clonotype was detected ten times or more. The V gene is TRBV6-2 or TRBV6-3, the J gene TRBJ2-5; 8 positions match TRBD2. Trimming at V came to 10 bases and at J to 1 base, leaving 8 bases not matched to a gene. From germline, CDR1 is MNHEY and CDR2 SVGEGT. The CDR3 extends over 14 amino acids. CDR3 coding DNA: TGTGCCACCCAGGAGAGCGGGGGCCAAGAGACCCAGTACTTC. It codes for CATQESGGQETQYF.

This clonotype came up many times. V and J are TRBV20-1 and TRBJ1-6; D unresolved. The CDR3 is 14 residues long. Between the trimmed V and J ends, which lost 2 bases and 10 bases, there was a span of 15 bases. The germline CDR1 and CDR2 sequences are DFQATT and SNEGSKA (reference sequence). In DNA form, the CDR3 reads TGCAGTGCTAGACCCCACAGCGATGCCTCACCCCTCCACTTT. Its protein product is CSARPHSDASPLHF.

This sequence joins TRBV12-3 or TRBV12-4 and TRBJ1-5; TRBD1 matches 7 bases. V trimming: 1 base; J trimming: 3 bases; junction bases outside the gene matches: 9. The CDR3 contains 17 residues. The CDR3 nucleotides are TGTGCCAGCAGTTTAGGTCTGGCGGGACAGTACAATCAGCCCCAGCATTTT. This sequence encodes CASSLGLAGQYNQPQHF.

This clonotype was recorded at least ten times. This sequence joins TRBV25-1 and TRBJ2-5; D gene uncertain. The germline V gene has CDR1 MGHDK and CDR2 SYGVNS. Trimming took off 8 bases at V and 10 bases at J, with 14 bases between the two ends. The CDR3 length is 11 residues. In nucleotides, the CDR3 is TGTGCCAGCCGGACCGCGCAGTACCAGTACTTC. As protein: CASRTAQYQYF.

The sample holds many counts of this clonotype. The rearrangement uses TRBV20-1 and TRBJ2-2; weak D call: TRBD2 (6 bases). Germline values: CDR1 DFQATT, CDR2 SNEGSKA (reference sequence). This CDR3 spans 14 amino acids. Trimming stripped 3 bases from V and 7 bases from J, with 15 bases between. DNA for the CDR3: TGCAGTGCTAGGGACCGGGACTCCCTCGGGGAGCTGTTTTTT. This codes for CSARDRDSLGELFF.

At least ten counts were recorded for this clonotype. The chain uses TRBV28 and TRBJ2-7; D is unclear. Germline V gene lookup returns CDR1 MDHEN and CDR2 SYDVKM. Trimming left V 7 bases short and J 3 bases short, with 7 bases between. The CDR3 covers 11 residues. CDR3: CASTNYYEQYF. The CDR3 bases are TGTGCCAGCACCAATTACTACGAGCAGTACTTC.

This clonotype was seen repeatedly, ten times or more. The rearrangement joins TRBV5-1 to TRBJ2-3, with 10 bases lining up with TRBD2. This CDR3 spans 16 amino acids. Germline V gives CDR1 SGHRS, CDR2 YFSETQ. Trimming took 1 base from V and 2 from J; bases not matched to a gene: 4. The CDR3 nucleotides read TGCGCCAGCAGCTTGAGTAGCGGGGGGACCACAGATACGCAGTATTTT. Translated: CASSLSSGGTTDTQYF.